The present entry profiles one T cell receptor beta chain with its context. The record originates from a study of T cell changes during pregnancy in multiple sclerosis. Germline-derived CDR1 and CDR2 are MGHRA and YSYEKL. The CDR3 totals 14 residues. Trimming took off 0 bases at V and 3 bases at J, with 8 bases between the two ends. The assay was immunoSEQ multiplex PCR, and TCRdb's table has in-frame clones only and misses some. The sample comprises tens of thousands of clones, about nine tenths of which are singletons, and 0.2% to 0.3% rests with the top ten. J is TRBJ1-1 and V is TRBV4-1, with D uncertain. The material was CD4+ T cells from peripheral blood mononuclear cells, obtained in the second trimester of pregnancy. This TCR was recovered from a female donor with multiple sclerosis, enrolled in a pregnancy study. In nucleotides, the CDR3 is TGCGCCAGCAGCCAAGAATACCGGGACACTGAAGCTTTCTTT. It translates to CASSQEYRDTEAFF.